This T cell receptor (beta chain) was obtained from a study of OX40 agonist ivuxolimab in advanced cancers. Study-level background: An agonistic human IgG2 monoclonal antibody against OX40 (CD134) was given. Patients were roughly 83% male with ages about 23 to 79, mean roughly 55. Three patients, one with hepatocellular carcinoma and two with cutaneous melanoma, achieved partial responses. Findings and limits, study-wide: In general, CD8+ T cells held more expanded clones than CD4+ did, on average.

CDR3 length: 14 amino acids. The germline V gene has CDR1 SGHRS and CDR2 YFSETQ. Trimming removed 0 bases from V and 0 bases from J, with 5 bases in between. As for this clone: Its target is not known.

TCRdb's table, derived via immunoSEQ multiplex PCR, lists solely in-frame clones and lacks some. The table includes some 77,000 clones, over 70% detected once. V gene TRBV5-1 combines with J gene TRBJ2-3; no firm D call. Source: CD4+ or CD8+ T cells sorted from blood, taken in a trial of the OX40 agonist ivuxolimab. The sequence was obtained from an adult with an advanced solid tumor such as melanoma, head and neck, liver or kidney cancer. CDR3 in amino acids: CASSLARSTDTQYF. CDR3 nucleotides: TGCGCCAGCAGCTTGGCGCGTAGCACAGATACGCAGTATTTT.